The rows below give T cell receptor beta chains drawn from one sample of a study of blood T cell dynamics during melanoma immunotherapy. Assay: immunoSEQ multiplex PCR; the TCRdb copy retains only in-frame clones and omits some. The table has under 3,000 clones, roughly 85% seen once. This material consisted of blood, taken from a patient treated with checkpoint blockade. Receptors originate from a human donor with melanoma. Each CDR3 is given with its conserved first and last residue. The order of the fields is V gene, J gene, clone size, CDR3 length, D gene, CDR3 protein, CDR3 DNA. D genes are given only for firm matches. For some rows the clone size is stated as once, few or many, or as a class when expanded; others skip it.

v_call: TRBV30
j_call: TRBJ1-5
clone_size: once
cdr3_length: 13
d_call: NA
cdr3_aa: CAWSVGSNQPQHF
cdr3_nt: TGTGCCTGGAGTGTGGGTAGCAATCAGCCCCAGCATTTT

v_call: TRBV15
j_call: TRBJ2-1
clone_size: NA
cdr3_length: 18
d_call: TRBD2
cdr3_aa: CATSRGPPTSGSLDEQFF
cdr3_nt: TGTGCCACCAGCAGAGGTCCCCCCACTAGCGGGAGTTTGGATGAGCAGTTCTTC

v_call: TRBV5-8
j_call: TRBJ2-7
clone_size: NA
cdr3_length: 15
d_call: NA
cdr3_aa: CASSIPGLSSYEQYF
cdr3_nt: TGTGCCAGCAGCATCCCGGGACTCAGCTCCTACGAGCAGTACTTC

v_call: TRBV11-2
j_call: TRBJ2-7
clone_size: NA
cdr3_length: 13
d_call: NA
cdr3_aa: CAGSGTDGLEQYF
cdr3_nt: TGTGCCGGCAGCGGTACGGACGGGCTTGAGCAGTACTTC

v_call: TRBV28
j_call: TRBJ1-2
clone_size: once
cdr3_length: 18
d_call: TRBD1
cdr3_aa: CACGEGLQRGRWNYGYTF
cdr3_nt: TGTGCCTGCGGTGAAGGGCTGCAGAGGGGGCGCTGGAACTATGGCTACACCTTC

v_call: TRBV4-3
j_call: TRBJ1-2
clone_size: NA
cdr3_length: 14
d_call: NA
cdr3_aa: CASSLGFWYYGYTF
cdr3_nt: TGCGCCAGCAGCTTGGGGTTCTGGTACTATGGCTACACCTTC

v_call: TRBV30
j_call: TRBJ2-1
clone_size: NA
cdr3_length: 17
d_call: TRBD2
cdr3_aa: CAWSPIGTSGNGNEQFF
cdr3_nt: TGTGCCTGGAGCCCTATAGGGACTAGCGGGAACGGTAATGAGCAGTTCTTC

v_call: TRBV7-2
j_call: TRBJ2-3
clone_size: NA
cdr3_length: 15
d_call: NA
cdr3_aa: CASSLGQGFTDTQYF
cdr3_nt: TGTGCCAGCAGCTTAGGGCAGGGGTTCACAGATACGCAGTATTTT

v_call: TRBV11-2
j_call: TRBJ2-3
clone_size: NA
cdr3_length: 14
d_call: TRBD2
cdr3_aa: CASSLAGGRNTQYF
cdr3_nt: TGTGCCAGCAGCTTAGCGGGAGGGAGGAATACGCAGTATTTT

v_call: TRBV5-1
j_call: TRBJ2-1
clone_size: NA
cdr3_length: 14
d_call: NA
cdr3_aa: CASSLLGLLDEQFF
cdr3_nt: TGCGCCAGCAGCCTCCTGGGACTCCTCGATGAGCAGTTCTTC

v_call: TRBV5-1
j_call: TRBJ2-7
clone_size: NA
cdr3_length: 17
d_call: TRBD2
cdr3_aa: CASSSGRILREGPEQYF
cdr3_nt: TGCGCCAGCAGCTCTGGACGGATTCTGCGGGAGGGCCCCGAGCAGTACTTC

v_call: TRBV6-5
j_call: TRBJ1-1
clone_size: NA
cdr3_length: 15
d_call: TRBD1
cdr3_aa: CASNRDRGPYTEAFF
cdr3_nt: TGTGCCAGCAACCGGGACAGGGGACCCTACACTGAAGCTTTCTTT

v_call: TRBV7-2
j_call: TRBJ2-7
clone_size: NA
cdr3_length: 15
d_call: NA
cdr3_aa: CASSTQTGTHYEQYF
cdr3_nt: TGTGCCAGCAGCACACAAACGGGGACCCACTACGAGCAGTACTTC

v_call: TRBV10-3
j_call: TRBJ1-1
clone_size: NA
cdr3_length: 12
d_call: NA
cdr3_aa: CAISPDGSEAFF
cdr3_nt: TGTGCCATCAGCCCTGACGGATCTGAAGCTTTCTTT

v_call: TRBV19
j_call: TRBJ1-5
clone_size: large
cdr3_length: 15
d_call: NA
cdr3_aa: CASSIDVRSVQPQHF
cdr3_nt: TGTGCCAGTAGTATAGATGTCCGATCGGTTCAGCCCCAGCATTTT

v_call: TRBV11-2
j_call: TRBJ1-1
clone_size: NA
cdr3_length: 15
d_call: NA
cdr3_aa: CASSLERGPNTEAFF
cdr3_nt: TGTGCCAGCAGCTTAGAAAGGGGTCCGAACACTGAAGCTTTCTTT

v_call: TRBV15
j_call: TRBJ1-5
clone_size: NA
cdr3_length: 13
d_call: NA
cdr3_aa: CATSTGFNQPQHF
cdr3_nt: TGTGCCACCAGTACAGGATTCAATCAGCCCCAGCATTTT

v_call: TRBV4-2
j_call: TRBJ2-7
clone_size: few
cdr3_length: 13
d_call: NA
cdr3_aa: CASSQVAEVEQYF
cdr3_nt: TGTGCCAGCAGCCAAGTGGCGGAGGTCGAGCAGTACTTC

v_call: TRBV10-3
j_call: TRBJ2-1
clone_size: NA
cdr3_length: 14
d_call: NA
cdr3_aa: CAISGVTSYNEQFF
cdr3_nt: TGTGCCATCAGTGGAGTAACCTCCTACAATGAGCAGTTCTTC

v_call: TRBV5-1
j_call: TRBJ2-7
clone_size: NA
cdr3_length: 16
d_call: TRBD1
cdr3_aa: CASSLVGRQGVDEQYF
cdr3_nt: TGCGCCAGCAGCTTGGTGGGGCGACAGGGTGTAGACGAGCAGTACTTC

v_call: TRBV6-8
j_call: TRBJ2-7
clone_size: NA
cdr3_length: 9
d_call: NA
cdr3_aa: CANPGIQYF
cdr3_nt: TGTGCCAACCCAGGGATACAGTACTTC

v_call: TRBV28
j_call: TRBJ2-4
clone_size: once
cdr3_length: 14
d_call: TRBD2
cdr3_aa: CASSQGTTKNIQYF
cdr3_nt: TGTGCCAGCAGCCAAGGGACTACCAAAAACATTCAGTACTTC

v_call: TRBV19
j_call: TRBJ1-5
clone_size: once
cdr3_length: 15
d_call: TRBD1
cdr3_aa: CASSGTAYSNQPQHF
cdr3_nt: TGTGCCAGTAGCGGGACAGCCTATAGCAATCAGCCCCAGCATTTT

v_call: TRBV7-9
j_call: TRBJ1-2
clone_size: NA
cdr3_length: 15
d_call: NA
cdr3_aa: CASSFEVVGGSGYTF
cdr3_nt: TGTGCCAGCAGCTTTGAGGTTGTCGGGGGATCTGGCTACACCTTC

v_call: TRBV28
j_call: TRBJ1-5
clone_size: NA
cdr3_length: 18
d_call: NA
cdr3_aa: CASSLGGGRALSNQPQHF
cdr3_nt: TGTGCCAGCAGTTTAGGGGGGGGCAGGGCCCTTAGCAATCAGCCCCAGCATTTT

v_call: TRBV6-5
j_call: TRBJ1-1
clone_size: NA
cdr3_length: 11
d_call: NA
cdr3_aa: CASSRAREAFF
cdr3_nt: TGTGCCAGCAGTAGGGCCCGGGAAGCTTTCTTT

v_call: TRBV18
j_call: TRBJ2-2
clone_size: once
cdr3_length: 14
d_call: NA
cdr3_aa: CASSPLSEAGELFF
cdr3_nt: TGTGCCAGCTCACCATTATCAGAGGCCGGGGAGCTGTTTTTT

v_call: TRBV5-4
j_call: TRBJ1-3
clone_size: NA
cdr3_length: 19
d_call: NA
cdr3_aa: CASSLEVTPPHSSGNTIYF
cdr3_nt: TGTGCCAGCAGCTTGGAAGTGACCCCCCCCCATAGCTCTGGAAACACCATATATTTT

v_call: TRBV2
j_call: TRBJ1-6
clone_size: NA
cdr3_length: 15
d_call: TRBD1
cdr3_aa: CASRTRQGPNSPLHF
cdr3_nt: TGTGCCAGCAGGACCCGACAGGGACCAAATTCACCCCTCCACTTT

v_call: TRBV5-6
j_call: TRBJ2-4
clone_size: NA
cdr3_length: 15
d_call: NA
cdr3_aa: CASSYPGTPNNIQYF
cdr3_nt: TGTGCCAGCAGCTACCCCGGGACACCCAATAACATTCAGTACTTC

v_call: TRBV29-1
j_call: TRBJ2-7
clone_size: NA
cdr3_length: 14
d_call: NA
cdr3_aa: CSVGRGGQGYEQYF
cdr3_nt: TGCAGCGTTGGAAGGGGGGGGCAAGGCTACGAGCAGTACTTC

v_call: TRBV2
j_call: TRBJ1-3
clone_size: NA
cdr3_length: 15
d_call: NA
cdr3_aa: CASEAGASLGNTIYF
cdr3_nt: TGTGCCAGTGAAGCGGGGGCCTCTCTTGGAAACACCATATATTTT

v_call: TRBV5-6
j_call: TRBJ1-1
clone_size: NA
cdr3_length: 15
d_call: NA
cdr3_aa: CASSLGQRLNTEAFF
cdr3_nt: TGTGCCAGCAGCTTGGGACAGCGACTGAACACTGAAGCTTTCTTT

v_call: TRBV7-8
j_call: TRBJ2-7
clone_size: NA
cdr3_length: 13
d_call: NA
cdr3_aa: CASSPRAIEGQYF
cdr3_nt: TGTGCCAGCAGCCCAAGGGCAATCGAGGGGCAGTACTTC

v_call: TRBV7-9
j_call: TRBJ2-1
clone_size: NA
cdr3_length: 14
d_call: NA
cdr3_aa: CASSPGTQYNEQFF
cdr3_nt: TGTGCCAGCAGCCCGGGGACCCAGTACAATGAGCAGTTCTTC

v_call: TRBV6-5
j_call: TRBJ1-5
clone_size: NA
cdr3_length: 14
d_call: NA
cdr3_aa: CASSLGGRNQPQHF
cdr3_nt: TGTGCCAGCAGTCTCGGCGGACGCAATCAGCCCCAGCATTTT